Listed here are 22 T cell receptor beta chains from one sample, sequenced in a study of CD8+ T cells in alopecia areata. Described treatment: oral pan-JAK inhibitor, 5-10 mg twice daily. Investigators isolated RNA and reverse transcribed it into cDNA to act as the sequencing template. Clones were sequenced by immunoSEQ multiplex PCR, and TCRdb holds only the in-frame ones, with some missing. The table has nearly 200,000 clones, 58% seen once. The material sequenced was CD4+ T cells sorted from blood, taken at week 24, from a patient treated with tofacitinib. All receptors come from a human donor with alopecia areata.

This rearrangement joins TRBV5-1 to TRBJ2-7, with D possibly being TRBD2 (6 bases). Germline values: CDR1 SGHRS, CDR2 YFSETQ. CDR3 length: 13 amino acids. Trimming took off 5 bases at V and 3 bases at J, with 12 bases between the two ends. CDR3 bases: TGCGCCAGCAGAATTAGCGGCGTCTACGAGCAGTACTTC. Protein: CASRISGVYEQYF.

This chain uses TRBV2 with TRBJ1-4; a possible D gene is TRBD1 (5 bases). V shed 9 bases and J shed 6 bases, with 23 bases lying between them. Germline V gene lookup returns CDR1 SNHLY and CDR2 FYNNEI. This CDR3 has 16 residues. CDR3 amino acids: CARGLSAGVPHEKLFF. The CDR3 DNA reads TGTGCCAGGGGGCTGTCGGCAGGCGTACCGCATGAAAAACTGTTTTTT.

The gene calls are TRBV14 and TRBJ1-2; a weak D match, TRBD1 (5 bases). Per germline, CDR1 SGHDN and CDR2 FVKESK. The germline V and J ends were trimmed by 0 bases and 5 bases, with 7 bases remaining between them. The CDR3 sequence is 13 residues long. The CDR3 coding sequence is TGTGCCAGCAGCCAAGATCCAGGGTATGGCTACACCTTC. It is translated as CASSQDPGYGYTF. Combining the CDR3 with reference TRBV14 and TRBJ1-2 gives the whole variable domain EAGVTQFPSHSVIEKGQTVTLRCDPISGHDNLYWYRRVMGKEIKFLLHFVKESKQDESGMPNNRFLAERTGGTYSTLKVQPAELEDSGVYFCASSQDPGYGYTFGSGTRLTVV.

V gene TRBV29-1 combines with J gene TRBJ1-1; possibly TRBD1 for D (5 bases). Germline V CDR1 and CDR2: SQVTM, ANQGSEA. This CDR3 region has 12 residues. The CDR3 DNA reads as TGCGGAGGAAGGGGAGTGGGCACTGAAGCTTTCTTT. Amino acid sequence: CGGRGVGTEAFF.

The chain employs TRBV7-2 and TRBJ2-1; D may correspond to TRBD1 or TRBD2 (5 bases each). Germline V CDR1 and CDR2: SGHTA, FQGNSA. Deletions cut 0 bases from V and 1 base from J, with 7 bases between. The CDR3 runs to 15 residues. CDR3 amino acids: CASSLAEGSYNEQFF. Written as DNA, the CDR3 is TGTGCCAGCAGCTTAGCCGAGGGGTCCTACAATGAGCAGTTCTTC.

This rearrangement joins TRBV5-1 to TRBJ2-5; tentatively, D is TRBD2 (5 bases). This CDR3 comprises 15 residues. Germline V gene lookup returns CDR1 SGHRS and CDR2 YFSETQ. The V end was cut by 6 bases, the J end by 0 bases, with 15 bases between. CDR3 protein: CASTLSGTDQETQYF. The CDR3 coding sequence is TGCGCCAGCACTCTCAGCGGCACAGACCAAGAGACCCAGTACTTC.

In its sample, this clone was seen a few times. The J gene is TRBJ1-1, the V gene TRBV23-1; no firm D call. TRBV23-1 is identified as an open reading frame with a role that is uncertain. V was clipped by 6 bases and J by 6 bases, with 11 bases between them. This CDR3 is built from 12 residues. The CDR3 sequence: CASSVPTAEAFF. In DNA form, the CDR3 reads TGCGCCAGCAGCGTACCAACCGCTGAAGCTTTCTTT.

This clone was recorded a few times. CDR3 residues: CASSYSHGGLGISPLHF. CDR3 nucleotide sequence: TGTGCCAGCAGCTACAGCCACGGGGGGCTTGGGATTTCACCCCTCCACTTT. The chain employs TRBV6-9 and TRBJ1-6, with a tentative D call TRBD1 (6 bases). Trimming pared 6 bases from V and 9 bases from J, leaving 24 bases between. Per the germline V gene, CDR1 is MNHGY and CDR2 is SVAAGI. CDR3 size: 17 residues.

This clone was seen a few times. The chain joins TRBV27 to TRBJ2-2; D might be TRBD1 or TRBD2, each matching 6 bases. CDR3 length: 17 residues. V lost 8 bases, J lost 4 bases, and 23 bases lay in between. Per the germline V gene, CDR1 is MNHEY and CDR2 is SMNVEV (reference sequence). CDR3 DNA sequence: TGTGCCAGCTCCTACCGACGTGGGGGGCTAAGCACCGGGGAGCTGTTTTTT. This sequence encodes CASSYRRGGLSTGELFF.

The rearrangement joins TRBV4-2 to TRBJ1-2; 8 bases match TRBD1. The germline gives CDR1 LGHNA, CDR2 YNFKEQ. The CDR3 is 14 amino acids. J was trimmed by 8 bases and V by 1 base; bases with no gene match: 6. Here the CDR3 reads CASSQGTGNLGYTF. DNA for the CDR3: TGTGCCAGCAGCCAAGGGACAGGGAACCTAGGCTACACCTTC.

The sample holds a few counts of this clone. The rearrangement uses TRBV29-1 and TRBJ2-5; 8 bases fit TRBD1. The V segment lost 6 bases and the J segment 5 bases; nucleotides outside the gene matches: 11. The CDR3 is made up of 14 amino acids. Looked up from germline, CDR1 is SQVTM and CDR2 is ANQGSEA. Here the CDR3 reads CSVASGGYGETQYF. Here the CDR3 DNA reads TGCAGCGTGGCCTCAGGGGGCTACGGGGAGACCCAGTACTTC. Variable domain in full (rest from reference TRBV29-1 and TRBJ2-5): SAVISQKPSRDICQRGTSLTIQCQVDSQVTMMFWYRQQPGQSLTLIATANQGSEATYESGFVIDKFPISRPNLTFSTLTVSNMSPEDSSIYLCSVASGGYGETQYFGPGTRLLVL.

This clone was counted only a few times. The chain uses TRBV6-6 and TRBJ2-1; D not certain. Per the germline V gene, CDR1 is MNHNY and CDR2 is SVGAGI (reference sequence). The CDR3 has 14 amino acids. V lost 0 bases to trimming and J lost 7 bases, with 10 bases between them. The CDR3 DNA sequence: TGTGCCAGCAGTTACTCAAAAAACTCGAATGAGCAGTTCTTC. Its protein is CASSYSKNSNEQFF.

This clone has more than one count but fewer than ten. The germline gene is not matched at one end of the junction; a read error may be the cause. This rearrangement joins TRBV5-4 to TRBJ2-1, with a possible D match to TRBD2 (6 bases). CDR3 length: 16 amino acids. Germline V gene data show CDR1 as SGHNT and CDR2 as YYREEE (reference sequence). For the CDR3, the DNA is TGCGCCAGCAGCCAAGATCTGGGGGGATCGTACAATGAGCAGTTCTTC. Translation: CASSQDLGGSYNEQFF.

The chain uses TRBV28 and TRBJ2-4, with D hard to call. V gave up 4 bases and J gave up 9 bases, with 19 bases separating them. CDR3 length: 15 residues. Germline CDR1 reads MDHEN; CDR2 reads SYDVKM. CDR3 protein: CASSSPTGTLSIQYF. The CDR3 DNA reads TGTGCCAGCAGTTCACCCACGGGTACCTTAAGCATTCAGTACTTC. The entire variable domain, with the rest obtained from reference TRBV28 and TRBJ2-4, is as follows: DVKVTQSSRYLVKRTGEKVFLECVQDMDHENMFWYRQDPGLGLRLIYFSYDVKMKEKGDIPEGYSVSREKKERFSLILESASTNQTSMYLCASSSPTGTLSIQYFGAGTRLSVL.

This clone has just a few counts. This chain links TRBV9 with TRBJ2-3, with a tentative D call TRBD1 (6 bases). V shed 4 bases and J shed 4 bases, with 10 bases lying between them. CDR1 and CDR2 from the germline V gene are SGDLS and YYNGEE. This CDR3 contains 13 residues. The CDR3 is CASSKRQADTQYF. CDR3 DNA sequence: TGTGCCAGCAGCAAGAGACAGGCAGATACGCAGTATTTT. The full variable domain, completed using reference TRBV9 and TRBJ2-3, is DSGVTQTPKHLITATGQRVTLRCSPRSGDLSVYWYQQSLDQGLQFLIQYYNGEERAKGNILERFSAQQFPDLHSELNLSSLELGDSALYFCASSKRQADTQYFGPGTRLTVL.

This clone turned up a few times. V and J are TRBV15 and TRBJ2-6; D gene unclear. Trimming cost V 0 bases and J 0 bases, with 6 bases left between them. Germline V lookup: CDR1 LNHNV, CDR2 YYDKDF (reference sequence). The CDR3 is 16 residues long. CDR3 DNA: TGTGCCACCAGCAGAGATCATCACTCTGGGGCCAACGTCCTGACTTTC. Protein: CATSRDHHSGANVLTF.

The CDR3 coding sequence is TGTGCCAGCAAGAAGGGGGCAACTAATGAAAAACTGTTTTTT. Translation gives CASKKGATNEKLFF. The chain links TRBV7-8 to TRBJ1-4; TRBD1 is a possible D gene (6 bases). This CDR3 region has 14 residues. Deletions cut 7 bases from V and 0 bases from J, with 9 bases between. Per the germline V gene, CDR1 is SGHVS and CDR2 is FQNEAQ.

CDR3 bases: TGCAGCGTTCGAGCGGGAGATGCCGGGGAGCTGTTTTTT. Translated, it gives CSVRAGDAGELFF. The genes are TRBV29-1 and TRBJ2-2; 8 nucleotides align to TRBD2. V gave up 5 bases and J gave up 6 bases; unmatched junction bases: 5. In germline, CDR1 is SQVTM, CDR2 ANQGSEA. CDR3 size: 13 residues.

The J gene is TRBJ1-2, the V gene TRBV5-4; TRBD1 matches 7 bases. V lost 4 bases, J lost 8 bases, and 5 bases stayed unmatched. The CDR3 totals 12 residues. CDR1 is SGHNT, CDR2 YYREEE, per germline (reference sequence). The CDR3 sequence is CASSLDRVGYTF. CDR3 DNA sequence: TGTGCCAGCAGCCTCGACAGGGTCGGCTACACCTTC.

The rearrangement uses TRBV18 and TRBJ1-2, with 8 bases matching TRBD1. The junction had 8 bases not matched to a gene; V was cut back by 3 bases and J by 8 bases. Germline values: CDR1 KGHSH, CDR2 LQKENI. This CDR3 has 14 amino acids. CDR3 region: CASSPGQASNGYTF. CDR3 coding DNA: TGTGCCAGCTCACCGGGACAGGCGTCCAACGGCTACACCTTC.

This clone was counted at least ten times. The chain recombines TRBV5-4 with TRBJ1-1; D unresolved. With 1 base removed from V and 3 bases from J, the gap between germline ends came to 13 bases. CDR3 length: 15 residues. Germline V gene sequence: CDR1 SGHNT, CDR2 YYREEE (reference sequence). CDR3 nucleotide sequence: TGTGCCAGCAGCTTGACTCCAGAGGCGGACACTGAAGCTTTCTTT. This encodes CASSLTPEADTEAFF.

The chain couples TRBV2 to TRBJ2-3; D gene unclear. Germline V lookup: CDR1 SNHLY, CDR2 FYNNEI. Trimming took off 3 bases at V and 4 bases at J, with 8 bases between the two ends. The CDR3 has 13 residues. This CDR3 reads CASSDVTPDTQYF. The CDR3 DNA is TGTGCCAGCAGTGATGTTACCCCAGATACGCAGTATTTT.